A selection of T cell receptor beta chains follows, all from one sample in a study of human T cells and chemical hapten exposure. Each CDR3 protein gets one entry after TCRdb re-called the RACE reads with MiXCR. The sample contains some 110,000 distinct CDR3 sequences, under 40% of which appear only once. The source was whole blood, collected in connection with sensitization to the hapten diphenylcyclopropenone (DPC). The receptors derive from a middle-aged man with alopecia areata. Some clones in this sample may be carry-over from other donors' samples. Each CDR3 is given with its conserved first and last residue. Fields, in order: D gene, J gene, clone size, V gene, CDR3 DNA, CDR3 protein. D genes are given only for firm matches. Size is stated for part of the rows, as once, few or many counts, or as a class when the clone is expanded.

D: .; J: TRBJ2-1; size: .; V: TRBV7-3; DNA: TGTGCCAGCAGCTCGTTGGTAGGGCCGGTCAATGAGCAGTTCTTC; CDR3: CASSSLVGPVNEQFF
D: TRBD1; J: TRBJ1-2; size: .; V: TRBV29-1; DNA: TGCAGCGTTGACGCAACAGGGGTAGCTAACTATGGCTACACCTTC; CDR3: CSVDATGVANYGYTF
D: .; J: TRBJ1-4; size: .; V: TRBV10-3; DNA: TGTGCCATGAGGAGCCGGGGGGATGAAAAACTGTTTTTT; CDR3: CAMRSRGDEKLFF
D: .; J: TRBJ2-2; size: few; V: TRBV2; DNA: TGTGCCAGCACCCTAAAGAGCGGCACCGGGGAGCTGTTTTTT; CDR3: CASTLKSGTGELFF
D: .; J: TRBJ2-4; size: .; V: TRBV24-1; DNA: TGTGCCACCGGGGCCAAAAACATTCAGTACTTC; CDR3: CATGAKNIQYF
D: .; J: TRBJ2-3; size: few; V: TRBV6-6; DNA: TGTGCCAGCAGTTACGGGGGGACGAGCAGCACAGATACGCAGTATTTT; CDR3: CASSYGGTSSTDTQYF
D: TRBD2; J: TRBJ2-3; size: once; V: TRBV12-3/TRBV12-4; DNA: TGTGCCAGCACCGTGGGACTAAGCACAGATACGCAGTATTTT; CDR3: CASTVGLSTDTQYF
D: TRBD1; J: TRBJ2-3; size: few; V: TRBV6-5; DNA: TGTGCCAGCAGTTCCAGGGGGCTTAGCACAGATACGCAGTATTTT; CDR3: CASSSRGLSTDTQYF
D: TRBD2; J: TRBJ2-7; size: .; V: TRBV6-2/TRBV6-3; DNA: TGTGCCAGCAGAATGTCGGCGGGAGCAGGGTACGAGCAGTACTTC; CDR3: CASRMSAGAGYEQYF
D: .; J: TRBJ1-2; size: .; V: TRBV5-1; DNA: TGCGCCAGCAGCTTGGAGGGGAACTATGGCTACACCTTC; CDR3: CASSLEGNYGYTF
D: .; J: TRBJ2-3; size: many; V: TRBV7-2; DNA: TGTGCCAGCAGCTTAGATCGGACGAGAGATACGCAGTATTTT; CDR3: CASSLDRTRDTQYF
D: TRBD2; J: TRBJ2-5; size: few; V: TRBV12-3/TRBV12-4; DNA: TGTGCCAGCAGTCCCAGCGGGAGGGCCGGGGAGACCCAGTACTTC; CDR3: CASSPSGRAGETQYF
D: .; J: TRBJ2-3; size: many; V: TRBV11-3; DNA: TGTGCCAGCGGCAGGGTCGACACAGATACGCAGTATTTT; CDR3: CASGRVDTDTQYF
D: TRBD1; J: TRBJ1-3; size: .; V: TRBV4-3; DNA: TGCGCCAGCAGCGAAACCGGGACAGACTCTGGAAACACCATATATTTT; CDR3: CASSETGTDSGNTIYF
D: TRBD2; J: TRBJ2-5; size: few; V: TRBV29-1; DNA: TGCAGCGTTACCCCTAGCGGGAGAGGTGAAGTAGGGACCCAGTACTTC; CDR3: CSVTPSGRGEVGTQYF
D: .; J: TRBJ2-5; size: .; V: TRBV28; DNA: TGTGCCAGCAGTCTCGGAGGGGTGCTTGAGACCCAGTACTTC; CDR3: CASSLGGVLETQYF
D: .; J: TRBJ2-5; size: .; V: TRBV12-3/TRBV12-4; DNA: TGTGCCAGCAGTGGCGGGTTTCAAGAGACCCAGTACTTC; CDR3: CASSGGFQETQYF
D: TRBD2; J: TRBJ2-7; size: .; V: TRBV6-2/TRBV6-3; DNA: TGTGCCAGCAGTTACTCGACCAGCGGGGGCAACTACGAGCAGTACTTC; CDR3: CASSYSTSGGNYEQYF
D: .; J: TRBJ1-2; size: .; V: TRBV6-5; DNA: TGTGCCAGCAGTGGGAGCACAGGAAAGCGGTTCGATTATGGCTACACCTTC; CDR3: CASSGSTGKRFDYGYTF
D: TRBD2; J: TRBJ2-7; size: .; V: TRBV11-3; DNA: TGTGCCAGCAGCCCTTCTAGCGGTGAGGGCTACGAGCAGTACTTC; CDR3: CASSPSSGEGYEQYF
D: TRBD1; J: TRBJ2-3; size: .; V: TRBV30; DNA: TGTGCCTTGTCCAGGGGGCAGACAGATACGCAGTATTTT; CDR3: CALSRGQTDTQYF
D: .; J: TRBJ1-5; size: once; V: TRBV29-1; DNA: TGCAGCGTTGCCTCAGGAACGGAGCCCCAGCATTTT; CDR3: CSVASGTEPQHF
D: .; J: TRBJ1-6; size: .; V: TRBV4-2; DNA: TGTGCCAGCAGCCAAGATTGGGCAGGGCTAAATTCACCCCTCCACTTT; CDR3: CASSQDWAGLNSPLHF
D: .; J: TRBJ2-3; size: .; V: TRBV5-4; DNA: TGTGCCAGCAGCTCTTGGGCCACAGATACGCAGTATTTT; CDR3: CASSSWATDTQYF
D: TRBD1; J: TRBJ2-1; size: few; V: TRBV20-1; DNA: TGCAGTGCTAGAGCTAACAGGGGCTCCTACAATGAGCAGTTCTTC; CDR3: CSARANRGSYNEQFF
D: TRBD2; J: TRBJ2-1; size: few; V: TRBV3-1; DNA: TGTGCCAGCAGCCAGAACGGGAGGGGCAATGAGCAGTTCTTC; CDR3: CASSQNGRGNEQFF
D: .; J: TRBJ1-1; size: .; V: TRBV14; DNA: TGTGCCAGCAGCCAAGTCCTGGAGACACAAGCTTTCTTT; CDR3: CASSQVLETQAFF
D: .; J: TRBJ2-6; size: few; V: TRBV9; DNA: TGTGCCAGCAGCGGTCCAGGGGCCAACGTCCTGACTTTC; CDR3: CASSGPGANVLTF
D: TRBD2; J: TRBJ2-3; size: .; V: TRBV29-1; DNA: TGCAGCGTTTTCGGACTAGCACCGTTCGGGACAGATACGCAGTATTTT; CDR3: CSVFGLAPFGTDTQYF
D: .; J: TRBJ1-6; size: .; V: TRBV28; DNA: TGTGCCACGCCCAGGCCCTATAATTCACCCCTCCACTTT; CDR3: CATPRPYNSPLHF
D: .; J: TRBJ1-1; size: few; V: TRBV29-1; DNA: TGCAGCGTTCCCCTGAACACTGAAGCTTTCTTT; CDR3: CSVPLNTEAFF
D: .; J: TRBJ2-2; size: .; V: TRBV5-1; DNA: TGCGCCAGCAGCTTTTACGACGGACAGATGAACACCGGGGAGCTGTTTTTT; CDR3: CASSFYDGQMNTGELFF
D: TRBD1; J: TRBJ1-5; size: few; V: TRBV7-8; DNA: TGTGCCAGCAGCTCCGGGACAGGGGGAAATCAGCCCCAGCATTTT; CDR3: CASSSGTGGNQPQHF
D: .; J: TRBJ1-1; size: few; V: TRBV3-1; DNA: TGTGCCAGCAGCACCAGGGAGGTCACTGAAGCTTTCTTT; CDR3: CASSTREVTEAFF
D: .; J: TRBJ2-4; size: .; V: TRBV15; DNA: TGTGCCACCAGCACGATGGGCTCGGGGGCAGCCAAAAACATTCAGTACTTC; CDR3: CATSTMGSGAAKNIQYF
D: .; J: TRBJ2-3; size: few; V: TRBV18; DNA: TGTGCCAGCTCACCAGGCCTAGGAGGGCCTAGCACAGATACGCAGTATTTT; CDR3: CASSPGLGGPSTDTQYF
D: .; J: TRBJ2-1; size: few; V: TRBV18; DNA: TGTGCCAGCTCACCAATACTAGCCGACTACAATGAGCAGTTCTTC; CDR3: CASSPILADYNEQFF
D: .; J: TRBJ2-7; size: few; V: TRBV7-8; DNA: TGTGCCAGCAGCCGCGGACTGAACTACGAGCAGTACTTC; CDR3: CASSRGLNYEQYF
D: .; J: TRBJ2-2; size: .; V: TRBV12-3/TRBV12-4; DNA: TGTGCCAGCAGTTTTGATAGTCGCACCGGGGAGCTGTTTTTT; CDR3: CASSFDSRTGELFF